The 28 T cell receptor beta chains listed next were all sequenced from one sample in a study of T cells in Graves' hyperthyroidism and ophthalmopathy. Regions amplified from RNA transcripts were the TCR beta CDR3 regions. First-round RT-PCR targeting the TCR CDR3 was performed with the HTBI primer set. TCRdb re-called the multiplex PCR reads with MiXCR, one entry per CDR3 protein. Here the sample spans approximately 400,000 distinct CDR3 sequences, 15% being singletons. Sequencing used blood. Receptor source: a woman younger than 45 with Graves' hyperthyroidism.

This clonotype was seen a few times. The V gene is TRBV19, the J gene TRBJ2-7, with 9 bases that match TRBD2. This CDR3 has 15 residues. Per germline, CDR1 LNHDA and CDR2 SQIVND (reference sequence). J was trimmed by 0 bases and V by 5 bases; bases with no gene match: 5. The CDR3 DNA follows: TGTGCCAGTAGTGAACTAGCGGGTTACTCCTACGAGCAGTACTTC. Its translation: CASSELAGYSYEQYF.

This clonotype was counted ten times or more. CDR3 bases: TGTGCCAGCAGGGTAGCGGGAAGTGGTGGTGAGCAGTTCTTC. Translation gives CASRVAGSGGEQFF. This chain connects TRBV2 to TRBJ2-1, with TRBD2 matching 8 bases. Germline V CDR1 and CDR2: SNHLY, FYNNEI. V was pared by 6 bases and J by 9 bases, with 10 bases of the junction left unmatched. The CDR3 is 14 residues long.

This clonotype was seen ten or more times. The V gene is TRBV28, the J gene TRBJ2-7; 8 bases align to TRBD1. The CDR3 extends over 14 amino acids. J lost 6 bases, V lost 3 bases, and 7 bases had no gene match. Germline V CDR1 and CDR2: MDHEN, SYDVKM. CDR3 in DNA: TGTGCCAGCAGTTTTAGGGGGACAGGTTTCGAGCAGTACTTC. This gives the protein CASSFRGTGFEQYF.

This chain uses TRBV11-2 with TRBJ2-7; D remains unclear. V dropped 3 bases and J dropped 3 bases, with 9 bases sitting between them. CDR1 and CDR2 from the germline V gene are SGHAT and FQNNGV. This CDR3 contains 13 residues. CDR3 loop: CASSFGLYYEQYF. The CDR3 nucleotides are TGTGCCAGCAGCTTTGGCCTCTACTACGAGCAGTACTTC.

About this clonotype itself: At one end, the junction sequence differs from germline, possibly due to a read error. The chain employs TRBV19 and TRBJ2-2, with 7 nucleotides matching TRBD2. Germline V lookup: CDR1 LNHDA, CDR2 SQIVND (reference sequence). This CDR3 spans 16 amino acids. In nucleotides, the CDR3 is TGTGTCAGTAGTATGCCGGGACTAACGAACACCGGGGAGCTGTTTTTT. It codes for CVSSMPGLTNTGELFF. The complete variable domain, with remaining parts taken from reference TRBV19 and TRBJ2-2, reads DGGITQSPKYLFRKEGQNVTLSCEQNLNHDAMYWYRQDPGQGLRLIYYSQIVNDFQKGDIAEGYSVSREKKESFPLTVTSAQKNPTAFYLCVSSMPGLTNTGELFFGEGSRLTVL.

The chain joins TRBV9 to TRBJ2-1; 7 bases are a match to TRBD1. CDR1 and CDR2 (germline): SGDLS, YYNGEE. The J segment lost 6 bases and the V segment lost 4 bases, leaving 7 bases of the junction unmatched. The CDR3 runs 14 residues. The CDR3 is CASSPTGVGNEQFF. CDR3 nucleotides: TGTGCCAGCAGCCCCACAGGGGTCGGCAATGAGCAGTTCTTC.

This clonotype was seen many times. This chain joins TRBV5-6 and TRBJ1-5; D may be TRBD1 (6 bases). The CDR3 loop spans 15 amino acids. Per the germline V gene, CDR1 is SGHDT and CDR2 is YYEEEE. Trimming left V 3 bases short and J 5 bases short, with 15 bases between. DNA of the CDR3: TGTGCCAGCAGCTGGGGTTCGAGGGGGGATCAGCCCCAGCATTTT. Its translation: CASSWGSRGDQPQHF.

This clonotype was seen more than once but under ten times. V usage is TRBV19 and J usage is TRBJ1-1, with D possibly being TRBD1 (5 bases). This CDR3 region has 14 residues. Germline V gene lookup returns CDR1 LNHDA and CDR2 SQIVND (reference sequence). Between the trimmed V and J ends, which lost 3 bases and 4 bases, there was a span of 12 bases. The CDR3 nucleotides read TGTGCCAGTAGTATCAGGGAAAGGAGCACTGAAGCTTTCTTT. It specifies CASSIRERSTEAFF.

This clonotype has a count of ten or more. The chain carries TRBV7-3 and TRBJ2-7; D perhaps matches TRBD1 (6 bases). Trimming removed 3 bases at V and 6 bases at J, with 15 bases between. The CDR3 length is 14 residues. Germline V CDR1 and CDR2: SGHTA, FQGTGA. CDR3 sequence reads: CASSFSGAGGEQYF. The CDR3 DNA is TGTGCCAGCAGCTTCTCAGGGGCCGGCGGCGAGCAGTACTTC. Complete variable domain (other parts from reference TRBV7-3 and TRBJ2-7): GAGVSQTPSNKVTEKGKYVELRCDPISGHTALYWYRQSLGQGPEFLIYFQGTGAADDSGLPNDRFFAVRPEGSVSTLKIQRTERGDSAVYLCASSFSGAGGEQYFGPGTRLTVT.

The CDR3 region has the DNA TGCAGCGTTGTACGGAGCGAGGATGACTACACCTTC. Translating it yields CSVVRSEDDYTF. V and J are TRBV29-1 and TRBJ1-2; D is uncertain. There are 12 residues in the CDR3. Between the trimmed V and J ends, which lost 4 bases and 10 bases, there was a span of 16 bases. The germline V gene has CDR1 SQVTM and CDR2 ANQGSEA. Full variable domain (remainder filled in from reference TRBV29-1 and TRBJ1-2): SAVISQKPSRDICQRGTSLTIQCQVDSQVTMMFWYRQQPGQSLTLIATANQGSEATYESGFVIDKFPISRPNLTFSTLTVSNMSPEDSSIYLCSVVRSEDDYTFGSGTRLTVV.

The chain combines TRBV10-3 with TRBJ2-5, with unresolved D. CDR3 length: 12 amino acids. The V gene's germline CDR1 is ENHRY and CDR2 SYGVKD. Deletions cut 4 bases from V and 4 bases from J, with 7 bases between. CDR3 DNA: TGTGCCATCAGTGCTAAGGGAGAGACCCAGTACTTC. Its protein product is CAISAKGETQYF.

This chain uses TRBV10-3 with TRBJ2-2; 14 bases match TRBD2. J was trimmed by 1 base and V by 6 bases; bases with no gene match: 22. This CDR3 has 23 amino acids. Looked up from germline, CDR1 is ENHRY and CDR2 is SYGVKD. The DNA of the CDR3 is TGTGCCATCAGGAGCGGAGGGGAGCCTGGGACTAGCGGGAGTCTTTTGAACACCGGGGAGCTGTTTTTT. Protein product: CAIRSGGEPGTSGSLLNTGELFF.

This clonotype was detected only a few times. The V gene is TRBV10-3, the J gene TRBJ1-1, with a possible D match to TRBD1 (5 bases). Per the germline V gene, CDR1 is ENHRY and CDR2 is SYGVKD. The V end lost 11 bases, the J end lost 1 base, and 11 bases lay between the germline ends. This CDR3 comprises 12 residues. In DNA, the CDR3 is TGTGCCGCCGCAGGGACGAACACTGAAGCTTTCTTT. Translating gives CAAAGTNTEAFF.

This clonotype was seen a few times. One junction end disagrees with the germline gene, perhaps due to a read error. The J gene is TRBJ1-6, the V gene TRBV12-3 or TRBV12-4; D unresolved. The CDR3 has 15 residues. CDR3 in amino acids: CASSSQRTGNSSLHF. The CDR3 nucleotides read TGTGCCAGCAGTTCACAGCGAACGGGGAATTCATCCCTCCACTTT.

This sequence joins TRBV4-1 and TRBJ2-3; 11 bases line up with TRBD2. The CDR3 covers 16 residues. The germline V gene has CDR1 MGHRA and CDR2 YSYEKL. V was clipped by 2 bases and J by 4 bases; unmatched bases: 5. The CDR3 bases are TGCGCCAGCAGCCAAAATAGCGGGAGGGCCTCAGATACGCAGTATTTT. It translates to CASSQNSGRASDTQYF.

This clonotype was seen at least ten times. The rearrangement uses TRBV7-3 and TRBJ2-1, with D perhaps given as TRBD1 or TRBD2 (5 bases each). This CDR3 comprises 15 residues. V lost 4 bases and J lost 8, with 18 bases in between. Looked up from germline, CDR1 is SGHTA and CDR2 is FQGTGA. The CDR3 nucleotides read TGTGCCAGCAGCTCCAGGACGGGACCTAGGGATGAGCAGTTCTTC. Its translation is CASSSRTGPRDEQFF.

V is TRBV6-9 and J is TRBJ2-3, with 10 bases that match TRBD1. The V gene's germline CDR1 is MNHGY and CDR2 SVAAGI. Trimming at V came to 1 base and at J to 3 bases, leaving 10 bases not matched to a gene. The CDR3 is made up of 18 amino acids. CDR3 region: CASSYFTGTGEGTDTQYF. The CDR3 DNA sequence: TGTGCCAGCAGTTATTTTACCGGGACAGGGGAGGGTACAGATACGCAGTATTTT.

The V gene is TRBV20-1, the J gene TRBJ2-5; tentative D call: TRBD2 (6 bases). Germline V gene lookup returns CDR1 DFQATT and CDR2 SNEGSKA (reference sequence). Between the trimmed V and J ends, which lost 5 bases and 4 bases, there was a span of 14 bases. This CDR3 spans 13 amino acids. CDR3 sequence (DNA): TGCAGTGCTTGCGGGGAATTAGGAGAGACCCAGTACTTC. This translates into CSACGELGETQYF.

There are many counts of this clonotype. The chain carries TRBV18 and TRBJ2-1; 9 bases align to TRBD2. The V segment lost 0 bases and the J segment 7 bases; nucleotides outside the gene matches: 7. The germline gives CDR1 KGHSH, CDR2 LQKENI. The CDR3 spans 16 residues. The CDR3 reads CASSPPQGLARNEQFF. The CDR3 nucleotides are TGTGCCAGCTCACCACCGCAGGGACTAGCTAGGAATGAGCAGTTCTTC.

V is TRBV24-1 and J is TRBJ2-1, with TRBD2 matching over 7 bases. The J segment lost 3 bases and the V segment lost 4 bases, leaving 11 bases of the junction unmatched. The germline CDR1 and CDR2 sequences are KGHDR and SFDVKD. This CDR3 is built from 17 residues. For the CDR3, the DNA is TGTGCCACCAGTGACTCCAGACTAGCCTGGGACTACAATGAGCAGTTCTTC. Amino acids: CATSDSRLAWDYNEQFF.

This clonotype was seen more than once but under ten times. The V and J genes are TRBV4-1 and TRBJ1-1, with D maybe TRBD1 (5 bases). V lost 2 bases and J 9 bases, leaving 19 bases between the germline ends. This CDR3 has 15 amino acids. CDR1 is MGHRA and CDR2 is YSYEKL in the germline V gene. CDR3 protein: CASSQIGQGDPKAFF. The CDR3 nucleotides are TGCGCCAGCAGCCAAATCGGGCAGGGCGATCCTAAAGCTTTCTTT.

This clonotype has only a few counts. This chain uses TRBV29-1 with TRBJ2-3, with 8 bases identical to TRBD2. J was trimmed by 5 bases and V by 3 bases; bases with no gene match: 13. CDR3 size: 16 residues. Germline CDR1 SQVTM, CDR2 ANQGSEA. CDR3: CSVDFPAGAWGDTQYF. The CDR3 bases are TGCAGCGTTGATTTTCCAGCGGGAGCCTGGGGAGATACGCAGTATTTT.

The CDR3 sequence is CASSHPGGNYEQYF. The CDR3 DNA reads TGTGCCAGCAGCCACCCCGGGGGCAACTACGAGCAGTACTTC. The chain has TRBV7-2 and TRBJ2-7; D tentatively reads TRBD1 or TRBD2 (6 bases each). The germline CDR1 and CDR2 sequences are SGHTA and FQGNSA. V gave up 5 bases and J gave up 3 bases, with 14 bases separating them. This CDR3 is 14 amino acids long.

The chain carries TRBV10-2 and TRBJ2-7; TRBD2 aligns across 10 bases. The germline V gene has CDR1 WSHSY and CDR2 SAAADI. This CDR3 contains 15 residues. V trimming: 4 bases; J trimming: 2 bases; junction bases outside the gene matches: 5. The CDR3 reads CASSATSGATYEQYF. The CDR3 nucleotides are TGCGCCAGCAGTGCCACTAGCGGGGCGACCTACGAGCAGTACTTC.

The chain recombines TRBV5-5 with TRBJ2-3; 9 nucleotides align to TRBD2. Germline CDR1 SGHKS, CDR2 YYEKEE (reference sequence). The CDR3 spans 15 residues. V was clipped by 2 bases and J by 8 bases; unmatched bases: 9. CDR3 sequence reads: CASSFSSGSSPTQYF. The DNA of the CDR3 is TGTGCCAGCAGCTTCAGTAGCGGGAGTAGTCCTACGCAGTATTTT.

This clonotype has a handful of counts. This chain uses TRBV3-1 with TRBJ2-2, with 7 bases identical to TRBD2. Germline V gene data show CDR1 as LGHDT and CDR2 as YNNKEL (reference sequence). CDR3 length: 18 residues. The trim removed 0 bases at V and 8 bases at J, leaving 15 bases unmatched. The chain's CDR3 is CASSQERLAVTLGGELFF. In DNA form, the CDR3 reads TGTGCCAGCAGCCAAGAAAGGCTAGCGGTGACTCTAGGGGGGGAGCTGTTTTTT.

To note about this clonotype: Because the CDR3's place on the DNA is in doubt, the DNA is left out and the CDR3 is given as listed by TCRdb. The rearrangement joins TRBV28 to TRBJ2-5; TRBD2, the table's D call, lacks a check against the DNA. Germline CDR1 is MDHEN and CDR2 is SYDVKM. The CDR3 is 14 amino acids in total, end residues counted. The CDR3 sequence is CASSLWAGGATWYF.

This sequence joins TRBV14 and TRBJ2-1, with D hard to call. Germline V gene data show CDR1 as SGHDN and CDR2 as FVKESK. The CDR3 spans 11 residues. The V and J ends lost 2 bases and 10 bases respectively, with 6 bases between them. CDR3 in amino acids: CASSQIREQFF. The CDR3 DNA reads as TGTGCCAGCAGCCAAATACGGGAGCAGTTCTTC.